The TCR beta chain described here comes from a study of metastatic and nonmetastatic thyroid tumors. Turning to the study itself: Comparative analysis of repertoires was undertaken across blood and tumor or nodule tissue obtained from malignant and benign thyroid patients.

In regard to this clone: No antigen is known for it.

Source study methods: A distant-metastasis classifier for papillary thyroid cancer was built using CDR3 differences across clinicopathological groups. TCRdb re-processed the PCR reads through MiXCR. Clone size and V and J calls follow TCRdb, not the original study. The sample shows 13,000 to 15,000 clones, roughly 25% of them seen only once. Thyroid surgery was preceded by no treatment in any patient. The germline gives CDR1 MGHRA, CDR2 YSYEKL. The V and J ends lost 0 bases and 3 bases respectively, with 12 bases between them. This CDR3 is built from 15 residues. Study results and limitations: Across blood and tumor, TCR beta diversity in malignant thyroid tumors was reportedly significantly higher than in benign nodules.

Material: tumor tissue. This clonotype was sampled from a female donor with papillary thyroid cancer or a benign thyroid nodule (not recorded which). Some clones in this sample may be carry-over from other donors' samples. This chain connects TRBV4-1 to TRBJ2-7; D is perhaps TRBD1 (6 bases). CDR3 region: CASSQEIAGVYEQYF. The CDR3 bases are TGCGCCAGCAGCCAAGAGATTGCAGGGGTCTACGAGCAGTACTTC.